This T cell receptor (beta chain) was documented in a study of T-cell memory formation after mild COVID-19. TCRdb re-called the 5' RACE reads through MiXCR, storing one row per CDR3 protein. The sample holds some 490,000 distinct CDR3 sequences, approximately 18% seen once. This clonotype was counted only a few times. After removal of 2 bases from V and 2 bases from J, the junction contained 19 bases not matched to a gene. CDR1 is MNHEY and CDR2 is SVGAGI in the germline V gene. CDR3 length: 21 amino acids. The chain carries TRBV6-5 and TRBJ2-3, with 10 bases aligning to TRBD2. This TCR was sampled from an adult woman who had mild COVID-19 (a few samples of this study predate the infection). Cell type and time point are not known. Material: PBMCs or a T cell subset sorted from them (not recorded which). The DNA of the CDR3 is TGTGCCAGCAGTTACCAAATGGGGCTAGCGGGAGTAGGTGGCTACACAGATACGCAGTATTTT. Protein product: CASSYQMGLAGVGGYTDTQYF.